This T cell receptor beta chain originates from a study of blood T cell repertoires in COVID-19. Study at large: Sample material is recorded as cDNA or gDNA derived from T cells, B-cell-depleted T cells, or PBMCs.

The authors' processing: Estimates of nucleated cell counts were drawn from the amplification of reference gene primers. Assay: immunoSEQ multiplex PCR; the TCRdb copy retains only in-frame clones and omits some. V and J calls and clone size are given by that table; D and trimming were obtained from the DNA. In the table there are hundreds of thousands of clones, more than 80% of which are singletons. The V segment lost 5 bases and the J segment 0 bases; nucleotides outside the gene matches: 8. Germline loops: CDR1 SGHTA, CDR2 FQGNSA. This CDR3 spans 16 amino acids. Sequencing used peripheral blood. The genes are TRBV7-2 and TRBJ1-1; the match to TRBD1 covers 8 bases. This receptor was taken from a man aged 40-49 years with acute or convalescent COVID-19. CDR3 DNA sequence: TGTGCCAGCAGCGAGGGGTGGACAGGGATGAACACTGAAGCTTTCTTT. It codes for CASSEGWTGMNTEAFF.